This T cell receptor (beta chain) originates from a study of cytomegalovirus exposure and HLA in healthy donors. Study information: Roughly 179 million T cells yielded 117 million unique TCR beta sequences, as an earlier analysis found. Roughly 80 million unique TCRs from HLA-typed donors were held in an early data release. Points from the study as a whole: One variant, a missense change in DCLRE1C, was linked in a later analysis to TCR beta V- and J-gene trimming. When a later analysis compared HLA-associated TCR beta chains with equally common others, the HLA-associated chains turned out to be more clonally expanded and to have lower generation probabilities.

Primers for the PCR totalled 60 Vbeta and 13 Jbeta. Sequenced by immunoSEQ multiplex PCR; TCRdb stores in-frame clones only, minus some. This sample has around 130,000 clones, with over 8.5% found just once. As concerns this clone: Its target is not known.

CDR1 LNHDA and CDR2 SQIVND come from the germline V gene (reference sequence). CDR3 length equals 13 residues. The V end was cut by 4 bases, the J end by 4 bases, with 10 bases between. Sample: PBMCs. This chain joins TRBV19 and TRBJ1-1; D unresolved. The TCR was taken from a woman aged 40 to 50 in good health and CMV-seropositive. The CDR3 is CASSRAVGTEAFF. CDR3 coding DNA: TGTGCCAGTAGTAGGGCAGTTGGCACTGAAGCTTTCTTT.